The clone carrying this T cell receptor beta chain has more than one count but fewer than ten. These data come from a study of identical twins. TCRdb recomputed calls from the 5' RACE reads with MiXCR, one row per CDR3 protein. This table holds under 900,000 distinct CDR3 sequences, around 12% found once. This same sample was also part of a study on yellow fever vaccine responses in identical twins.

This receptor was obtained from a woman between 18 and 29 years old in good health. Sample: PBMCs.

CDR3 nucleotides: TGTGCCACCAGTGACCCAACTTTAGGGGTGTATATGGATACGCAGTATTTT. Protein product: CATSDPTLGVYMDTQYF. This chain connects TRBV24-1 to TRBJ2-3; D is perhaps TRBD1 (5 bases). Trimming removed 4 bases from V and 6 bases from J, with 22 bases in between. Germline V gene lookup returns CDR1 KGHDR and CDR2 SFDVKD. This CDR3 is built from 17 residues.